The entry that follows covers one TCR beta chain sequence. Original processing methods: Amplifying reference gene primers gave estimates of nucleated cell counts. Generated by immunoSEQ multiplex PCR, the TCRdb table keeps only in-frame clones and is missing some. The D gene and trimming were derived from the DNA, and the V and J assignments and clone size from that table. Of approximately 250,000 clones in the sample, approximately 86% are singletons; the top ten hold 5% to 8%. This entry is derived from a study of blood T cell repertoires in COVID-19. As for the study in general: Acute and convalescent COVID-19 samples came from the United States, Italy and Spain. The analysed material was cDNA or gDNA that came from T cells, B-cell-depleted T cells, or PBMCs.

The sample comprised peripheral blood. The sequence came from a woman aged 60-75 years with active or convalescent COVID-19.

The CDR3 DNA reads TGCGCCAGCAGCTTGCAGGGGGACACTGAAGCTTTCTTT. The encoded protein is CASSLQGDTEAFF. The gene calls are TRBV5-1 and TRBJ1-1; 7 bases agree with TRBD1. CDR1 and CDR2 (germline): SGHRS, YFSETQ. This CDR3 region has 13 residues. Trimming at V came to 1 base and at J to 3 bases, leaving 0 bases not matched to a gene.